This TCR beta chain was recovered during a study of shared clonotypes between healthy human individuals. Findings and caveats of the study: Shared clonotypes across all four donors exceeded non-shared ones in generation probability.

As originally analysed: ImmunoSEQ output lacked quality scores and full-length reads, limiting matched filtering. Here immunoSEQ multiplex PCR was the method, and the copy in TCRdb shows in-frame clones only, minus some. The V and J calls and clone size are taken from that table; D and trimming were inferred from the DNA. The sample has just under 350,000 clones, around 79% seen once; the top ten hold more than 9%. As concerns this clone: Its antigen is not known.

This receptor was identified in a man aged 30-40 years in good health. Material for sequencing was memory CD4+ T cells sorted from blood. Described subset: CD45RA-negative fraction.

The CDR3 here is CATSRDKVLEQYF. The CDR3 nucleotides are TGTGCCACCAGCAGAGATAAGGTGCTCGAGCAGTACTTC. This sequence joins TRBV15 and TRBJ2-7, with unresolved D. Trimming took off 0 bases at V and 6 bases at J, with 9 bases between the two ends. From germline, CDR1 is LNHNV and CDR2 YYDKDF (reference sequence). The CDR3 contains 13 residues.